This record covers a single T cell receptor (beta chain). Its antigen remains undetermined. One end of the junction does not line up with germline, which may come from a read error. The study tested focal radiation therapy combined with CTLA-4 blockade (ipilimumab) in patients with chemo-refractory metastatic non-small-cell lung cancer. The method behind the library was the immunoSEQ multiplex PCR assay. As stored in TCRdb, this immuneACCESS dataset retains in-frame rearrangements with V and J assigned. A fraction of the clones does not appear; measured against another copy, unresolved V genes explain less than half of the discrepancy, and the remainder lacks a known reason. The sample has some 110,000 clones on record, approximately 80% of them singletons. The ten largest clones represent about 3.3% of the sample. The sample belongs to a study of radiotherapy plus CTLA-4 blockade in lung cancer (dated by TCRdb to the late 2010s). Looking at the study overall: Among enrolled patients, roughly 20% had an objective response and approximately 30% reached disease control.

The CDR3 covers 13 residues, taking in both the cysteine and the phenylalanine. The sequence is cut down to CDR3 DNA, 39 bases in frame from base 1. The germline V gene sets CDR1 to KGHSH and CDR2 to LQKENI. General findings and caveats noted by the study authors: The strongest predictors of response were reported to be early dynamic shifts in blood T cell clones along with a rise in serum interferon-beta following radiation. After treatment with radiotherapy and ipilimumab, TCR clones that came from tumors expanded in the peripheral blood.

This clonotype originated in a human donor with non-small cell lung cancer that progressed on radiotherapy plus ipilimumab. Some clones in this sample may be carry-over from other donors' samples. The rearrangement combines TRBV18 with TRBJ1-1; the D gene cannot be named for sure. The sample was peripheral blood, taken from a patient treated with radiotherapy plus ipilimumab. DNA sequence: TGTGCCAGCTCTCCACGACAGAACACTGAAGCTTTCTTT. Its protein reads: CASSPRQNTEAFF.